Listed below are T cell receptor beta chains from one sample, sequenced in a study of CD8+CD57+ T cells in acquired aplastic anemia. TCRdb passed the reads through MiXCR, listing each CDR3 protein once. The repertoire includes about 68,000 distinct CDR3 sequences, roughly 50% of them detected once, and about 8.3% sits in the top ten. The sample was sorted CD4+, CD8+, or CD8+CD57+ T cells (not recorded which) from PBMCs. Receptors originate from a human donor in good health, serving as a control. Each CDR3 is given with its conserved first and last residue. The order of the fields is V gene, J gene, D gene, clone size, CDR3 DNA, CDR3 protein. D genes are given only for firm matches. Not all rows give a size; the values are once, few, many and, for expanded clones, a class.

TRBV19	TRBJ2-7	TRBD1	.	TGTGCCAGCAACGAAGGGACAGGGATCGAGCAGTACTTC	CASNEGTGIEQYF
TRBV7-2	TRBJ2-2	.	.	TGTGCCAGCAGCTTAGTAGGGCCCGGGGAGCTGTTTTTT	CASSLVGPGELFF
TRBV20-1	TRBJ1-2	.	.	TGCAGTGCTAGCGTCCAGACGAGCAGCACGAACTATGGCTACACCTTC	CSASVQTSSTNYGYTF
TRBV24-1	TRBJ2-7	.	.	TGTGCCACCAGTCCTGGACGGTCTACCCACAATGAGCAGTACTTC	CATSPGRSTHNEQYF
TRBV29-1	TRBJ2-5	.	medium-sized	TGCAGCGGGGCTATCGGGACGGCGTACCAAGAGACCCAGTACTTC	CSGAIGTAYQETQYF
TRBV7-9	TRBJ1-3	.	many	TGTGCCAGCAGCTTATTTCCGGACACCTACTCTGGAAACACCATATATTTT	CASSLFPDTYSGNTIYF
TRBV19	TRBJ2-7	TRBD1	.	TGTGCCAGTAGTACCCGACAGGGGGGATCCTACGAGCAGTACTTC	CASSTRQGGSYEQYF
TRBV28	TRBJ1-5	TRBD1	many	TGTGCCAGCCGCACGACAGGGGTAGGTCAGCCCCAGCATTTT	CASRTTGVGQPQHF
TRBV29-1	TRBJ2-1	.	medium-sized	TGCAGCGTTGATACCCCAAGGAGTGAGCAGTTCTTC	CSVDTPRSEQFF
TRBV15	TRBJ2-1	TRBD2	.	TGTGCCACCAGCTTGGGACTAGCGGGGGACAATGAGCAGTTCTTC	CATSLGLAGDNEQFF
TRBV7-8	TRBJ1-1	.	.	TGTGCCAGCACCGATAGGACAGCCGAAGCTTTCTTT	CASTDRTAEAFF
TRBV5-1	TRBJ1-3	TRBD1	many	TGCGCCAGCAGCACGGAGGGACAGGGGCGGTACACCATATATTTT	CASSTEGQGRYTIYF
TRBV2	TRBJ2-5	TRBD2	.	TGTGCCAGCAGTGGGGCTAGCGGAGAGACCCAGTACTTC	CASSGASGETQYF
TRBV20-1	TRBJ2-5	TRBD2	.	TGCAGTGCTAGAGATAATAGCGGGGGGGCGTTGGAGACCCAGTACTTC	CSARDNSGGALETQYF
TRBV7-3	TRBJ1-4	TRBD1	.	TGTGCCAGGAGCTCGGGACAGGGTTACATTAACGAAAAACTGTTTTTT	CARSSGQGYINEKLFF
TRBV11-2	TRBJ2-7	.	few	TGTGCCAGCAGCTTACGGAAAGGGAATCACGAGCAGTACTTC	CASSLRKGNHEQYF
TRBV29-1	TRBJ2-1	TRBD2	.	TGCAGCGTTGAGGGGCCTCCGACTAGCGGGAGCCGCTCCTACAATGAGCAGTTCTTC	CSVEGPPTSGSRSYNEQFF